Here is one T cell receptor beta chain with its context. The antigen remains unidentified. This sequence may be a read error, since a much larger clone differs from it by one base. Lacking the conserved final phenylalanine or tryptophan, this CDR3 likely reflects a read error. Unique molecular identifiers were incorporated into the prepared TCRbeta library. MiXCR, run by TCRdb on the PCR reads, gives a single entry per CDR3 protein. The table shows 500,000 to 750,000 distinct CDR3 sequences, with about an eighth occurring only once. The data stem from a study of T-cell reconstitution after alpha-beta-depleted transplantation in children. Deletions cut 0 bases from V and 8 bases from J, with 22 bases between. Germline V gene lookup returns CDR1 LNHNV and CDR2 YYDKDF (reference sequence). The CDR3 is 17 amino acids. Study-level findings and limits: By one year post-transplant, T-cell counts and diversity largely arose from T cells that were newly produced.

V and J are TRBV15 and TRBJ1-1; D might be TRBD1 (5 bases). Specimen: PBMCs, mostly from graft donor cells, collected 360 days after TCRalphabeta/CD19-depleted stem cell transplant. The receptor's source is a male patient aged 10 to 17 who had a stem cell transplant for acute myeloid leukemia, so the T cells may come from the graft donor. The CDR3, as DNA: TGTGCCACCAGCAGAGACGCTTCAGGGACCCGGGTCGACGAAGCTTTCTAT. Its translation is CATSRDASGTRVDEAFY.